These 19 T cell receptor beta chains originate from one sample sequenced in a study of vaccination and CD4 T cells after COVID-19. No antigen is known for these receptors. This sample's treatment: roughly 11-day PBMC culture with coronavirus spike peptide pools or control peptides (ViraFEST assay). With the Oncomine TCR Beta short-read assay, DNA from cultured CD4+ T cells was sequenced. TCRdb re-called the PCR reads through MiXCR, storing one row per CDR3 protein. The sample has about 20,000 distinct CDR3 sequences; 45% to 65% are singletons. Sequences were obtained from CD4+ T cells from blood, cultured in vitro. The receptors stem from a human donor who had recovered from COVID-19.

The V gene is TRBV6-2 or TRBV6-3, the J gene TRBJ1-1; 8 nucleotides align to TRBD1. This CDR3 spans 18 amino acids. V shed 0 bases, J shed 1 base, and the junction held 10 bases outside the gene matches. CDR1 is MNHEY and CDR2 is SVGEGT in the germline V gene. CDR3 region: CASSYSLTGARGNTEAFF. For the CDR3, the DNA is TGTGCCAGCAGTTACTCTCTGACAGGGGCCAGGGGGAACACTGAAGCTTTCTTT.

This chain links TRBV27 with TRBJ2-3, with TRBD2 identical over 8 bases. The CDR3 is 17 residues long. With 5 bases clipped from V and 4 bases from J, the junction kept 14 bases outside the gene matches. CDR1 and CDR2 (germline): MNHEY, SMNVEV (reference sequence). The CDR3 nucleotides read TGTGCCAGCAGTCCCGATTTAGCGGGATTAGGACCAGATACGCAGTATTTT. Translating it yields CASSPDLAGLGPDTQYF.

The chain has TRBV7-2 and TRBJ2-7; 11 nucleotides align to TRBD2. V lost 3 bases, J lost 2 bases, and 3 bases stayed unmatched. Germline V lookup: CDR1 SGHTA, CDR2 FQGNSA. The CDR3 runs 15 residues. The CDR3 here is CASSFSGRGTYEQYF. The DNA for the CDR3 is TGTGCCAGCAGCTTTAGCGGGAGGGGCACCTACGAGCAGTACTTC. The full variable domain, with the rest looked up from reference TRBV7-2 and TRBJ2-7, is GAGVSQSPSNKVTEKGKDVELRCDPISGHTALYWYRQSLGQGLEFLIYFQGNSAPDKSGLPSDRFSAERTGGSVSTLTIQRTQQEDSAVYLCASSFSGRGTYEQYFGPGTRLTVT.

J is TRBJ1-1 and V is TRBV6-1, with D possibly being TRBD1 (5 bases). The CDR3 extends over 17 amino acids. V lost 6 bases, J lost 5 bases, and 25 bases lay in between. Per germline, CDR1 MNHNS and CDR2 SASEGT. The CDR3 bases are TGTGCCAGCAGGCCAACAGGAACTCGAGGGTATGGGACTGAAGCTTTCTTT. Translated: CASRPTGTRGYGTEAFF.

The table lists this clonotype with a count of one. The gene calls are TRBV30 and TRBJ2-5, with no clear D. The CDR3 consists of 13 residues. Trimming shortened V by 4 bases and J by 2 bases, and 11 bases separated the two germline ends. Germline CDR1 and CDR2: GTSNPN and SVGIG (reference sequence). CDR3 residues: CAWTGPIQETQYF. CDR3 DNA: TGTGCCTGGACAGGACCAATTCAAGAGACCCAGTACTTC.

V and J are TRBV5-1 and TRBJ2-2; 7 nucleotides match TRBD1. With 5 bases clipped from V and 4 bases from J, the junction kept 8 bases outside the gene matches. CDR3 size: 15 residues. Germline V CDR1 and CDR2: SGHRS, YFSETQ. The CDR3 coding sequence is TGCGCCAGCAGGGGTGGACAGGAGGTCACCGGGGAGCTGTTTTTT. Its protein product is CASRGGQEVTGELFF.

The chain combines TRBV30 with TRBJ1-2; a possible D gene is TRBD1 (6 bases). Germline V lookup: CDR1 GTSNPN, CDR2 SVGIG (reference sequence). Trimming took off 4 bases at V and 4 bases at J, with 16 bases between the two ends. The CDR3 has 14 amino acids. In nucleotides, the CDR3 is TGTGCCTGGAAGGGGGGTGGGGTTGGCTATGGCTACACCTTC. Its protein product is CAWKGGGVGYGYTF.

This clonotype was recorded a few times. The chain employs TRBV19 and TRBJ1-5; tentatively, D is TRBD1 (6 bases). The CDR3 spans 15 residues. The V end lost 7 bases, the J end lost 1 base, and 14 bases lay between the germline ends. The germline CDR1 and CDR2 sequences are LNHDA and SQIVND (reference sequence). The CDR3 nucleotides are TGTGCCAGTATCCCGGACAGTGCCAGCAATCAGCCCCAGCATTTT. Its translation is CASIPDSASNQPQHF. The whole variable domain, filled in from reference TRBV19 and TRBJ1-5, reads DGGITQSPKYLFRKEGQNVTLSCEQNLNHDAMYWYRQDPGQGLRLIYYSQIVNDFQKGDIAEGYSVSREKKESFPLTVTSAQKNPTAFYLCASIPDSASNQPQHFGDGTRLSIL.

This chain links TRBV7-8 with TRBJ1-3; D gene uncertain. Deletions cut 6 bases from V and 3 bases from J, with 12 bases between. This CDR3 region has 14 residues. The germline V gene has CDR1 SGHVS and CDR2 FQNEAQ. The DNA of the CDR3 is TGTGCCAGCAGACGTCGGTCGGATGGAAACACCATATATTTT. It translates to CASRRRSDGNTIYF.

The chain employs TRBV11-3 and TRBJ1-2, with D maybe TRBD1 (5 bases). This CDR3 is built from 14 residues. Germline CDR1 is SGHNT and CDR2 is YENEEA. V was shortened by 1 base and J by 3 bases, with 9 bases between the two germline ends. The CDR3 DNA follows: TGTGCCAGCAGCTTAGGTGGGGGGGACTATGGCTACACCTTC. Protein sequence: CASSLGGGDYGYTF.

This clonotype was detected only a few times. In nucleotides, the CDR3 is TGTGCCAGCAGTTTATCGGACAGGGGGCTACAGCCCCAGCATTTT. It specifies CASSLSDRGLQPQHF. V is TRBV27 and J is TRBJ1-5; 11 positions match TRBD1. The CDR3 spans 15 residues. V was pared by 0 bases and J by 7 bases, with 2 bases of the junction left unmatched. CDR1 and CDR2 (germline): MNHEY, SMNVEV (reference sequence).

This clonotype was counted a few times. CDR3 loop: CSARSGFRSNTIYF. The CDR3 DNA follows: TGCAGTGCTAGGTCTGGGTTTCGGTCGAACACCATATATTTT. The gene calls are TRBV20-1 and TRBJ1-3, with no clear D. V was clipped by 3 bases and J by 7 bases, with 16 bases between them. Germline assignment: CDR1 DFQATT and CDR2 SNEGSKA (reference sequence). The CDR3 contains 14 residues.

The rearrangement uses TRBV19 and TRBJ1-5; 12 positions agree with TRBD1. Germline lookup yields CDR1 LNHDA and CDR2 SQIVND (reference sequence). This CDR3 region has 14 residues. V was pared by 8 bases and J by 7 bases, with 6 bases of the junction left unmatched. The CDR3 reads CASAGTGGGQPQHF. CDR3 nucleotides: TGTGCCAGTGCCGGGACAGGGGGCGGGCAGCCCCAGCATTTT.

The CDR3 nucleotides read TGCAGTGCTATAACGGACAGGGGGCACACTGAAGCTTTCTTT. Protein product: CSAITDRGHTEAFF. This chain links TRBV20-1 with TRBJ1-1, with 11 bases aligning to TRBD1. Germline V gene data show CDR1 as DFQATT and CDR2 as SNEGSKA (reference sequence). There are 14 residues in the CDR3. Germline trimming cut 4 bases from V and 3 bases from J; bases unmatched to any gene: 4.

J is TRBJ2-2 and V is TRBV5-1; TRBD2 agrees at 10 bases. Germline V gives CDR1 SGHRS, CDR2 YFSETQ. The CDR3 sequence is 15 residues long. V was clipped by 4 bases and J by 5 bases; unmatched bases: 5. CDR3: CASSPSTSGTGELFF. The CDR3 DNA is TGCGCCAGCAGCCCCTCGACTAGCGGGACCGGGGAGCTGTTTTTT.

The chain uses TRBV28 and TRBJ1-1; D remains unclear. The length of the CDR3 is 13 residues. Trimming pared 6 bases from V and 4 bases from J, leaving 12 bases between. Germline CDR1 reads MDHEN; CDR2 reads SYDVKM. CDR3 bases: TGTGCCAGCAGCCCCCCCACAGTCACTGAAGCTTTCTTT. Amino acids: CASSPPTVTEAFF.

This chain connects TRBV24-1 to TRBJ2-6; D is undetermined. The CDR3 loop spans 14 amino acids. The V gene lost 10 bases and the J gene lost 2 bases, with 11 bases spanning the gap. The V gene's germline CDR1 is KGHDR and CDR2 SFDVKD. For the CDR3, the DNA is TGTGCCACTGACGCAGGAGCTGGGGCCAACGTCCTGACTTTC. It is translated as CATDAGAGANVLTF.

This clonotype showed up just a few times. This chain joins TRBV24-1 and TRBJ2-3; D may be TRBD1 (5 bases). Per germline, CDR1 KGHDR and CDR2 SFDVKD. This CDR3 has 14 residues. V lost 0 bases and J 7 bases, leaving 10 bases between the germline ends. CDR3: CATSDLQGSHTQYF. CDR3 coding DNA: TGTGCCACCAGTGATTTGCAGGGCTCGCATACGCAGTATTTT.

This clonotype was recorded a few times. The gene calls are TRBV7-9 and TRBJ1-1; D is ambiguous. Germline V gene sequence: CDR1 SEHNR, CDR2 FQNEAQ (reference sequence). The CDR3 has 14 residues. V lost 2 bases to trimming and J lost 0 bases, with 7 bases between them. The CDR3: CASSLSRLNTEAFF. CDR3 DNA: TGTGCCAGCAGCTTAAGTAGGTTGAACACTGAAGCTTTCTTT.